This TCR beta chain was recovered during a study of early T cells in non-severe SARS-CoV-2 infection. Overall study: The chains were unpaired, and the sequenced material was bulk RNA from unsorted whole blood.

This clonotype has a count of ten or more. Unique molecular identifier tags were affixed to discrete cDNA molecules. TCRdb re-called the 5' RACE reads through MiXCR, storing one row per CDR3 protein. Of about 55,000 distinct CDR3 sequences listed, around 6.6% are singletons. The CDR3 has 13 residues. CDR1 and CDR2 from the germline V gene are SGHTA and FQGNSA. Trimming cost V 5 bases and J 9 bases, with 15 bases left between them. The clonotype was recovered from an adult who was a healthcare worker with PCR-confirmed SARS-CoV-2 infection or an uninfected control (not recorded which). This sequence joins TRBV7-2 and TRBJ2-3; the D gene is possibly TRBD2 (6 bases). Sequencing used whole blood, obtained at baseline. The CDR3 region has the DNA TGTGCCAGCAGCGGCAACAGACTAGGCACGCAGTATTTT. It encodes CASSGNRLGTQYF.